This section outlines one T cell receptor beta chain sequence together with its context. Its antigen is still unknown. The data stem from a study of T cell responses to AZD1222 COVID-19 vaccine. Data came from immunoSEQ multiplex PCR; TCRdb stores just in-frame clones and leaves some out. Of 120,000 or so clones listed, around 87% are singletons. Notes on the study in general: Sampling that yielded the repertoires occurred only after the peak T cell response.

The CDR3 is 18 amino acids. Per the germline V gene, CDR1 is ENHRY and CDR2 is SYGVKD. Trimming took 11 bases from V and 6 from J; bases not matched to a gene: 20. The sequence was obtained from an adult in good health. This specimen consisted of peripheral blood, obtained on day 0 of AZD1222 vaccination. The genes are TRBV10-3 and TRBJ2-2; 11 positions agree with TRBD2. In DNA form, the CDR3 reads TGTGCCGCCGCCCGGGTCGGGCCTAGCGGGGGGAGTTCCGGGGAGCTGTTTTTT. It specifies CAAARVGPSGGSSGELFF.